Below, 14 T cell receptor beta chains from the same sample are listed, as sequenced in a study of T cell responses to AZD1222 COVID-19 vaccine. Clones were sequenced by immunoSEQ multiplex PCR, and TCRdb holds only the in-frame ones, with some missing. The repertoire has about 96,000 clones, 75% to 90% of them found once; the top ten carry roughly 24%. This specimen consisted of peripheral blood, obtained on day 0 of AZD1222 vaccination. The receptors were gathered from an adult in good health.

The chain is built from TRBV5-6 and TRBJ2-3; D gene unclear. The CDR3 loop spans 14 amino acids. Germline loops: CDR1 SGHDT, CDR2 YYEEEE. V lost 3 bases and J 1 base, leaving 9 bases between the germline ends. CDR3 protein: CASSSFAGTDTQYF. CDR3 bases: TGTGCCAGCAGCTCCTTTGCGGGCACAGATACGCAGTATTTT.

The J gene is TRBJ2-7, the V gene TRBV2; D is unresolved. This CDR3 spans 12 amino acids. V was cut by 3 bases and J by 6 bases, with 9 bases left in between. CDR1 is SNHLY and CDR2 is FYNNEI in the germline V gene. In DNA, the CDR3 is TGTGCCAGCAGTGATGATAGCAGCGAGCAGTACTTC. The encoded protein is CASSDDSSEQYF.

This clone was seen a handful of times. The V and J genes are TRBV24-1 and TRBJ2-1; TRBD2 aligns across 8 bases. The CDR3 extends over 20 amino acids. Losses at the gene ends were 2 bases for V and 0 bases for J; bases not matched to a gene: 14. Looked up from germline, CDR1 is KGHDR and CDR2 is SFDVKD. Written as DNA, the CDR3 is TGTGCCACCAGTGATTCTAGTCAGGCTAGCGGGCGCAGCTCCTACAATGAGCAGTTCTTC. It is translated as CATSDSSQASGRSSYNEQFF.

This chain connects TRBV4-2 to TRBJ2-7; either TRBD1 or TRBD2 may fit D (6 bases each). Germline values: CDR1 LGHNA, CDR2 YNFKEQ. The CDR3 runs to 15 residues. V dropped 3 bases and J dropped 9 bases, with 21 bases sitting between them. CDR3 bases: TGTGCCAGCAGCCAGGGAGGACAAGTTCAGGGGCGGCAGTACTTC. This sequence encodes CASSQGGQVQGRQYF.

The chain employs TRBV5-4 and TRBJ1-4; D is unclear. The CDR3 totals 18 residues. CDR1 and CDR2 (germline): SGHNT, YYREEE (reference sequence). Trimming shortened V by 0 bases and J by 0 bases, and 15 bases separated the two germline ends. The CDR3 nucleotides are TGTGCCAGCAGCTTGGCTGTCACAGCACCTCCAACTAATGAAAAACTGTTTTTT. This codes for CASSLAVTAPPTNEKLFF. The complete variable domain, with remaining parts taken from reference TRBV5-4 and TRBJ1-4, reads ETGVTQSPTHLIKTRGQQVTLRCSSQSGHNTVSWYQQALGQGPQFIFQYYREEENGRGNFPPRFSGLQFPNYSSELNVNALELDDSALYLCASSLAVTAPPTNEKLFFGSGTQLSVL.

This chain links TRBV18 with TRBJ1-6; the D gene is possibly TRBD1 (6 bases). From germline, CDR1 is KGHSH and CDR2 LQKENI. The CDR3 totals 14 residues. V lost 6 bases, J lost 7 bases, and 13 bases lay in between. CDR3 in amino acids: CASSEGDGNSPLHF. The DNA of the CDR3 is TGTGCCAGCTCGGAGGGGGACGGAAATTCACCCCTCCACTTT.

The genes are TRBV27 and TRBJ1-5, with 10 bases fitting TRBD1. The CDR3 sequence is 14 residues long. Germline V gives CDR1 MNHEY, CDR2 SMNVEV (reference sequence). V shed 6 bases, J shed 4 bases, and the junction held 3 bases outside the gene matches. The CDR3 DNA follows: TGTGCCAGCAGGGGGACAGGGGCAAATCAGCCCCAGCATTTT. Translation gives CASRGTGANQPQHF.

The gene calls are TRBV30 and TRBJ1-6; TRBD1 matches 7 bases. V was clipped by 3 bases and J by 8 bases; unmatched bases: 10. The length of the CDR3 is 15 residues. Germline V gene lookup returns CDR1 GTSNPN and CDR2 SVGIG (reference sequence). CDR3 coding DNA: TGTGCCTGGAGCAGAAACAGGGGAAAGGATTCACCCCTCCACTTT. Translating gives CAWSRNRGKDSPLHF.

The V gene is TRBV28, the J gene TRBJ2-7; D is uncertain. Trimming took 2 bases from V and 3 from J, leaving 14 bases between them. This CDR3 region has 15 residues. Germline CDR1 reads MDHEN; CDR2 reads SYDVKM. In DNA, the CDR3 is TGTGCCAGCAGTTTAGTGGTGGCCGGTTACTACGAGCAGTACTTC. This gives the protein CASSLVVAGYYEQYF.

This clone appeared a few times. V usage is TRBV28 and J usage is TRBJ1-3, with unresolved D. This CDR3 contains 15 residues. The V end was cut by 4 bases, the J end by 0 bases, with 10 bases between. CDR1 MDHEN and CDR2 SYDVKM come from the germline V gene. The CDR3 DNA reads as TGTGCCAGCAGTTCACAGACAAGCTCTGGAAACACCATATATTTT. It yields the protein CASSSQTSSGNTIYF. Drawing the rest from reference TRBV28 and TRBJ1-3, the complete variable domain is DVKVTQSSRYLVKRTGEKVFLECVQDMDHENMFWYRQDPGLGLRLIYFSYDVKMKEKGDIPEGYSVSREKKERFSLILESASTNQTSMYLCASSSQTSSGNTIYFGEGSWLTVV.

The chain recombines TRBV19 with TRBJ2-7; D not certain. The CDR3 runs to 15 residues. V lost 5 bases, J lost 2 bases, and 16 bases lay in between. Germline CDR1 reads LNHDA; CDR2 reads SQIVND (reference sequence). CDR3 in amino acids: CASSLAPRTTYEQYF. CDR3 nucleotide sequence: TGTGCCAGTAGTCTCGCTCCCAGGACGACCTACGAGCAGTACTTC.

CDR3 amino acids: CASSLVGSSYNEQFF. In DNA form, the CDR3 reads TGTGCCAGCAGCTTAGTCGGGAGCTCCTACAATGAGCAGTTCTTC. The rearrangement links TRBV7-3 to TRBJ2-1, with D perhaps matching TRBD2 (6 bases). Looked up from germline, CDR1 is SGHTA and CDR2 is FQGTGA. Trimming stripped 2 bases from V and 0 bases from J, with 8 bases between. The CDR3 is made up of 15 amino acids. The full variable domain, in which reference TRBV7-3 and TRBJ2-1 provide the parts outside the CDR3, is GAGVSQTPSNKVTEKGKYVELRCDPISGHTALYWYRQSLGQGPEFLIYFQGTGAADDSGLPNDRFFAVRPEGSVSTLKIQRTERGDSAVYLCASSLVGSSYNEQFFGPGTRLTVL.

The J gene is TRBJ2-7, the V gene TRBV5-6; D is possibly TRBD1 (5 bases). The CDR3 is 15 amino acids. V was shortened by 0 bases and J by 1 base, with 11 bases between the two germline ends. Germline V gene sequence: CDR1 SGHDT, CDR2 YYEEEE. CDR3 residues: CASSLGSGKSYEQYF. In DNA form, the CDR3 reads TGTGCCAGCAGCTTGGGGTCAGGGAAATCCTACGAGCAGTACTTC.

The CDR3: CASSKTGGANIQYF. The CDR3 DNA sequence: TGTGCCAGCAGTAAAACAGGAGGTGCGAACATTCAGTACTTC. The V and J genes are TRBV6-5 and TRBJ2-4, with D perhaps matching TRBD1 or TRBD2 (5 bases each). Germline-derived CDR1 and CDR2 are MNHEY and SVGAGI. The CDR3 consists of 14 residues. The V and J ends lost 5 bases and 7 bases respectively, with 15 bases between them.